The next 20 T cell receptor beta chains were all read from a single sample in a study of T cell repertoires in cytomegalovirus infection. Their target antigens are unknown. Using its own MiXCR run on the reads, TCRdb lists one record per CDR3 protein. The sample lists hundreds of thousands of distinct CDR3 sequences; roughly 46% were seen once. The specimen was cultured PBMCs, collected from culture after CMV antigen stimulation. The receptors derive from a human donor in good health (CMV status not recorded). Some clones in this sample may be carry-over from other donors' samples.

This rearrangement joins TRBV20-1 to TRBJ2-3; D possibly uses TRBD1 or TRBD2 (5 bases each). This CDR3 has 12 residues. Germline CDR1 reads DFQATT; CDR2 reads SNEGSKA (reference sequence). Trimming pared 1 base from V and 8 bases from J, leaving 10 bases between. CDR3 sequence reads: CSARGAGGTQYF. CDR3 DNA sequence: TGCAGTGCTAGAGGGGCTGGGGGTACGCAGTATTTT.

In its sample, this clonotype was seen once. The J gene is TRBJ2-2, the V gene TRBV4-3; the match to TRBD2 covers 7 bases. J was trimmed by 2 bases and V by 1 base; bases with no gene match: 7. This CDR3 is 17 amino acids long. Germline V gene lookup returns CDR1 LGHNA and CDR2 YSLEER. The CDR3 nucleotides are TGCGCCAGCAGCCAAGCCCGGCTAGCGGTAAACACCGGGGAGCTGTTTTTT. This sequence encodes CASSQARLAVNTGELFF.

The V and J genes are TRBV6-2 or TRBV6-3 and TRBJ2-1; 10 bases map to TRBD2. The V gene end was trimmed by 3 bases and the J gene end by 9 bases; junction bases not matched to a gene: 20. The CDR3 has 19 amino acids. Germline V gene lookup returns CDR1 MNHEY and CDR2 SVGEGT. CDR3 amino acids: CASSYSSPGLAPWGVEQFF. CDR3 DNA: TGTGCCAGCAGTTATTCCTCCCCGGGACTAGCGCCTTGGGGGGTTGAGCAGTTCTTC.

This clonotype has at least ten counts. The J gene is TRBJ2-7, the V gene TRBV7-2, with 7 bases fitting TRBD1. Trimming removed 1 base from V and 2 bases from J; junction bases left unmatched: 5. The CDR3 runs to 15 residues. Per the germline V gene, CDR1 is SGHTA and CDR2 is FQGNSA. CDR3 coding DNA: TGTGCCAGCAGCTTAGTCGGGGACAGCACCTACGAGCAGTACTTC. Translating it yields CASSLVGDSTYEQYF.

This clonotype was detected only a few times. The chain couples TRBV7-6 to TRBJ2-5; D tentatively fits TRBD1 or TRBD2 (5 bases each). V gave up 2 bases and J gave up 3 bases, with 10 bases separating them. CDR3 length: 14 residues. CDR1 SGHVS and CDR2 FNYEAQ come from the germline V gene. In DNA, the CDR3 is TGTGCCAGCAGCTTACTTGGGGGAAAAGAGACCCAGTACTTC. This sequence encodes CASSLLGGKETQYF.

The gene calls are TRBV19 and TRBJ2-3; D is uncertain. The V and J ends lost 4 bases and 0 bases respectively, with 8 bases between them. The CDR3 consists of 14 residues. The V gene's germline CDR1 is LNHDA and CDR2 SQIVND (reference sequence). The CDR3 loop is CASSKGISTDTQYF. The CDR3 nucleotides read TGTGCCAGTAGTAAGGGCATTAGCACAGATACGCAGTATTTT.

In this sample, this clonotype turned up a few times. In nucleotides, the CDR3 is TGTGCCAGCAGCTTGGCAGGTAGCTACACCTTC. It translates to CASSLAGSYTF. The chain employs TRBV7-9 and TRBJ1-2; D gene ambiguous. The V and J ends lost 3 bases and 9 bases respectively, with 8 bases between them. There are 11 residues in the CDR3. Germline V gene lookup returns CDR1 SEHNR and CDR2 FQNEAQ (reference sequence).

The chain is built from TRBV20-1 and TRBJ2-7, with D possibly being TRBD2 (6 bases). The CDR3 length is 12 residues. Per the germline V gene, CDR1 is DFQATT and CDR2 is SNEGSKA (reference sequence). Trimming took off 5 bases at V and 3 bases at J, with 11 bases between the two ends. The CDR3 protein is CSASGLDYEQYF. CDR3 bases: TGCAGTGCTTCGGGACTTGACTACGAGCAGTACTTC.

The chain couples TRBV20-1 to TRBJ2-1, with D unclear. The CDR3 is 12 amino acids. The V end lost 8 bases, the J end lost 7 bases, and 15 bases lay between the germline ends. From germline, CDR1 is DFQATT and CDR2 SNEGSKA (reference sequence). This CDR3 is CSPGPGVNEQFF. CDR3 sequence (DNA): TGCAGTCCGGGCCCTGGGGTGAATGAGCAGTTCTTC.

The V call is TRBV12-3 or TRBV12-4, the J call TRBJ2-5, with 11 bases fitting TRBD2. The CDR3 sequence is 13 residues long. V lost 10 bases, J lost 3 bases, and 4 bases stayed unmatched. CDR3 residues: CATKLAGEETQYF. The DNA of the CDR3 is TGTGCCACCAAACTAGCGGGAGAAGAGACCCAGTACTTC.

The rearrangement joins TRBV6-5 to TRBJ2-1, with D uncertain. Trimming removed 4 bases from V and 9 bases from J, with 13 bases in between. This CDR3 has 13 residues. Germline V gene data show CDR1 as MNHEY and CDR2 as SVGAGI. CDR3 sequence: CASSSPPLGEQFF. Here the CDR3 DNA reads TGTGCCAGCAGTTCCCCCCCCCTAGGTGAGCAGTTCTTC.

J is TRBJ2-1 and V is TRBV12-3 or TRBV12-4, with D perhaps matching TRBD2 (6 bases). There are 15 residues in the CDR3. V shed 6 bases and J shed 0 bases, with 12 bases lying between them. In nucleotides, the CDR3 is TGTGCCAGCAGACGGGACTCCAGCTCCTACAATGAGCAGTTCTTC. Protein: CASRRDSSSYNEQFF.

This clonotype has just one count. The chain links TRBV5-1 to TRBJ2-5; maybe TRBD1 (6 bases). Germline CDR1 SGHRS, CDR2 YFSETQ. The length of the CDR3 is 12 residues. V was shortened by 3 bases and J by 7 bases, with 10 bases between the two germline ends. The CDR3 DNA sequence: TGCGCCAGCAGCTCGGACAGCGGGACCCAGTACTTC. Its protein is CASSSDSGTQYF. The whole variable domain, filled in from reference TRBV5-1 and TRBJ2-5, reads KAGVTQTPRYLIKTRGQQVTLSCSPISGHRSVSWYQQTPGQGLQFLFEYFSETQRNKGNFPGRFSGRQFSNSRSEMNVSTLELGDSALYLCASSSDSGTQYFGPGTRLLVL.

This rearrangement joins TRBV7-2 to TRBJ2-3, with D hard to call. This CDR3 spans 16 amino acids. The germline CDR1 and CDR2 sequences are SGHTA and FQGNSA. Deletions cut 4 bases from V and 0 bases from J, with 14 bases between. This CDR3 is CASSSLASASTDTQYF. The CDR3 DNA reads TGTGCCAGCAGCTCTTTAGCCAGTGCTAGCACAGATACGCAGTATTTT.

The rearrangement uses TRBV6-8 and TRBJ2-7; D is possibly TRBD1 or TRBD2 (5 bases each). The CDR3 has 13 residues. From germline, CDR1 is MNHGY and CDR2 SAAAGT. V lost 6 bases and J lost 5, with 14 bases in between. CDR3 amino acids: CASRNQGAHEQYF. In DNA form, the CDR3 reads TGTGCCAGCAGGAACCAGGGAGCCCACGAGCAGTACTTC.

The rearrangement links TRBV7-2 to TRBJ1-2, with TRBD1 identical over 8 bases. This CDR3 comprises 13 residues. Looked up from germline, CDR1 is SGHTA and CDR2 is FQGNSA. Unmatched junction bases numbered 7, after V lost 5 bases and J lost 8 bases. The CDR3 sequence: CASSPDRVEGYTF. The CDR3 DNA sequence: TGTGCCAGCAGCCCGGACAGGGTAGAAGGCTACACCTTC.

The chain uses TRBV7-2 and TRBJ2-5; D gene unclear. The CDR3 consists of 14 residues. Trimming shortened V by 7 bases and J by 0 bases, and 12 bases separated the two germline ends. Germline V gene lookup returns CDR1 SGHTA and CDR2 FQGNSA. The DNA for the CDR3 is TGTGCCAGCATCTTGGGTTCGCACCAAGAGACCCAGTACTTC. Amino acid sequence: CASILGSHQETQYF.

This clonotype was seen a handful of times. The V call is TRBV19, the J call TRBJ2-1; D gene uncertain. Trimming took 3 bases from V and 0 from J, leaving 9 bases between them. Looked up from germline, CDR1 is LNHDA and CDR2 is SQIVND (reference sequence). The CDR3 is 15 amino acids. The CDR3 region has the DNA TGTGCCAGTAGTATCAGCGTCAGCTCCTACAATGAGCAGTTCTTC. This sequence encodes CASSISVSSYNEQFF.

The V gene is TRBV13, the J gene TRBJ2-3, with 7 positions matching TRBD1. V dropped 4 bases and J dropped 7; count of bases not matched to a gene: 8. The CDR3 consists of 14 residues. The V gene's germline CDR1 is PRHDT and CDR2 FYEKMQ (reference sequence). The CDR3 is CASSSRTGSYTQYF. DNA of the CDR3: TGTGCCAGCAGCTCCCGGACAGGATCTTATACGCAGTATTTT.

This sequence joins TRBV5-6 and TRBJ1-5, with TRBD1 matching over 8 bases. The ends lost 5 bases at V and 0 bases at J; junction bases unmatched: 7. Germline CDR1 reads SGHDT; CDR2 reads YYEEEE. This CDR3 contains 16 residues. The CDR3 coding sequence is TGTGCCAGCAGTTCGAGACAGGGGTATAGCAATCAGCCCCAGCATTTT. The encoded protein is CASSSRQGYSNQPQHF.